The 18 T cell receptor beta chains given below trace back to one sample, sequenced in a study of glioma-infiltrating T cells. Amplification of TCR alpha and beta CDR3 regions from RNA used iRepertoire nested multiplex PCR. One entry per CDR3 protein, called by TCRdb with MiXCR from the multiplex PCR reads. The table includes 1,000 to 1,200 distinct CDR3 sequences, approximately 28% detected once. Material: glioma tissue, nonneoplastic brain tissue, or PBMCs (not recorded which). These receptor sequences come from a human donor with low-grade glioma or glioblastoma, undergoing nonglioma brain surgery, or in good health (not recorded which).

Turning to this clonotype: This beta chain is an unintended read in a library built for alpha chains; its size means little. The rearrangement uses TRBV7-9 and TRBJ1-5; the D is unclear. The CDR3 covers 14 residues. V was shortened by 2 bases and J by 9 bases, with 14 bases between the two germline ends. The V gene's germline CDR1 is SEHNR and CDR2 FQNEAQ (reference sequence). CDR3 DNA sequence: TGTGCCAGCAGCTTAAACGGGAGGTCACGGCCCCAGCATTTT. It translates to CASSLNGRSRPQHF.

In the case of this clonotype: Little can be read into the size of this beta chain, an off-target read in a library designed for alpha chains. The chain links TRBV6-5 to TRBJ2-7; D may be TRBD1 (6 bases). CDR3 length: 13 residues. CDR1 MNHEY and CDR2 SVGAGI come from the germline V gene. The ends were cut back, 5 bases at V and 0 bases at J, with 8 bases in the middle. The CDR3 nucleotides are TGTGCCAGCAGTGACAGGTACTCCTACGAGCAGTACGTC. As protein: CASSDRYSYEQYV.

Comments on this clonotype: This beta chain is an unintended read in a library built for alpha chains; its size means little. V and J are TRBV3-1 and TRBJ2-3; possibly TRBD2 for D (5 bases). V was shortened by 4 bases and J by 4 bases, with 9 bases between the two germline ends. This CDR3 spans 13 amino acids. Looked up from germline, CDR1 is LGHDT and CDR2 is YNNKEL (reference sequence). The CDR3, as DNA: TGTGCCAGCAGCCGTGAGGGCGCAGATACGCAGTATTTT. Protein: CASSREGADTQYF.

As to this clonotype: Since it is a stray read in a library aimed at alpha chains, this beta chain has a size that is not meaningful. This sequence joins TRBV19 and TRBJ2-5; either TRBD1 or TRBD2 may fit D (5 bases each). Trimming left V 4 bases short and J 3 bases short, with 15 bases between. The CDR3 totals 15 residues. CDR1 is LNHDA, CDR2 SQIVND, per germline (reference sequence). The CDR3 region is CASSNNWDGEETQYF. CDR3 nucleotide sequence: TGTGCCAGTAGTAATAACTGGGACGGTGAAGAGACCCAGTACTTC.

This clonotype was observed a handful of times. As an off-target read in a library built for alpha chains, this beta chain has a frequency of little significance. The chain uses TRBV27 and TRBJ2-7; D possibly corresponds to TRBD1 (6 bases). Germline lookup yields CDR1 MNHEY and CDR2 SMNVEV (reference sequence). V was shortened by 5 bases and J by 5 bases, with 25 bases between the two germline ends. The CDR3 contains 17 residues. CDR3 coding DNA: TGTGCCAGCAGTCCTACCTCCACTTCCTGGACAGCCAACGAGCAGTACTTC. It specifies CASSPTSTSWTANEQYF.

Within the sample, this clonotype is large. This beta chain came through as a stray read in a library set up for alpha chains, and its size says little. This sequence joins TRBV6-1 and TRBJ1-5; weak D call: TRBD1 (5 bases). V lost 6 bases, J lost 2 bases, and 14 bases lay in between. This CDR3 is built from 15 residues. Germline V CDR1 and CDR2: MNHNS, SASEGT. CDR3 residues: CASRTQAMGNQPQHF. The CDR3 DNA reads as TGTGCCAGCAGAACACAGGCGATGGGCAATCAGCCCCAGCATTTT.

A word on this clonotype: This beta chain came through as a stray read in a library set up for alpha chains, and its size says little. CDR3 sequence: CASSYSTISGNTIYF. The CDR3 DNA follows: TGTGCCAGCAGTTACTCGACCATCTCTGGAAACACCATATATTTT. The V gene is TRBV6-6, the J gene TRBJ1-3; D is unresolved. The CDR3 consists of 15 residues. CDR1 is MNHNY and CDR2 is SVGAGI in the germline V gene (reference sequence). Between the trimmed V and J ends, which lost 0 bases and 0 bases, there was a span of 6 bases.

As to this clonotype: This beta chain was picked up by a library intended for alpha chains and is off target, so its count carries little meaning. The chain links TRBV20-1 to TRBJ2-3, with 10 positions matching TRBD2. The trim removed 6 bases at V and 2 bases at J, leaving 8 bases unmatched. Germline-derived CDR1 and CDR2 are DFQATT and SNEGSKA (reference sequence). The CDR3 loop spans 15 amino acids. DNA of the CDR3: TGCAGTGCCCGCCCGGGACTAGCGAACACAGATACGCAGTATTTT. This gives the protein CSARPGLANTDTQYF.

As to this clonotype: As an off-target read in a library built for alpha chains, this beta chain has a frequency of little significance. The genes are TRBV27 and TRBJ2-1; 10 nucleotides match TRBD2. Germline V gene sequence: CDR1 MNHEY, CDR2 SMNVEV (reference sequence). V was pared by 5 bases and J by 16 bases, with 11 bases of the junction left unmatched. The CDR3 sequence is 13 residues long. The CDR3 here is CASSATSGPPRFF. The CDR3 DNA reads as TGTGCCAGCAGTGCGACTAGCGGGCCCCCCCGTTTCTTC.

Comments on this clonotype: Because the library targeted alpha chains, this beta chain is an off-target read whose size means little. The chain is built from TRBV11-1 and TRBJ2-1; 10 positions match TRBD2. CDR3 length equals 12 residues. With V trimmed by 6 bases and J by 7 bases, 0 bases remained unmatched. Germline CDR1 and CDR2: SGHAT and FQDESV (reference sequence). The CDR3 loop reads CASSSGRNEQFF. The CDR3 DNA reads TGTGCCAGCAGTAGCGGGAGGAATGAGCAGTTCTTC.

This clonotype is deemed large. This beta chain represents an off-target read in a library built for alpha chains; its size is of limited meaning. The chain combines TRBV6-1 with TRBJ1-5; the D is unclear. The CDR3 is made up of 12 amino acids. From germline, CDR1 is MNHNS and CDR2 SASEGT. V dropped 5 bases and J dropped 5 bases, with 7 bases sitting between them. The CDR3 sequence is CASSKSDQPQHF. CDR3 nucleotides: TGTGCCAGCAGTAAATCAGATCAGCCCCAGCATTTT.

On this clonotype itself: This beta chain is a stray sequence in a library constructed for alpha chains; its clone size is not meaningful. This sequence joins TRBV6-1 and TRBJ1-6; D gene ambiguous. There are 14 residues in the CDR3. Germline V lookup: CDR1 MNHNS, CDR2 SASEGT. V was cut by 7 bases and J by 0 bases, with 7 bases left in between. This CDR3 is CASTQASYNSPLHF. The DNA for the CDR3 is TGTGCCAGCACCCAGGCCTCCTATAATTCACCCCTCCACTTT.

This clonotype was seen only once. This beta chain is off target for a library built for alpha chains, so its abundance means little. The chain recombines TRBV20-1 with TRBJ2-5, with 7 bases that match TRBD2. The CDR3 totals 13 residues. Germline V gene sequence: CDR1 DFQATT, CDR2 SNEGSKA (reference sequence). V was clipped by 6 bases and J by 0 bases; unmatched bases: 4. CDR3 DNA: TGCAGTGCGCGGGGGACGCACCAAGAGACCCAGTACTTC. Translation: CSARGTHQETQYF.

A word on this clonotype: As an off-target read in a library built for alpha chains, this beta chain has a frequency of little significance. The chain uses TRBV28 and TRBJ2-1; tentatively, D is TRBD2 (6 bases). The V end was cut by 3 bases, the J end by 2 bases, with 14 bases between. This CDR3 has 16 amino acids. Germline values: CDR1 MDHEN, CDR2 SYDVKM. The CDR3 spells CASSFQGSGAYNEQFF. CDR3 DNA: TGTGCCAGCAGTTTCCAAGGTAGCGGAGCCTACAATGAGCAGTTCTTC.

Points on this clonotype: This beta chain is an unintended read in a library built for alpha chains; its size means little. CDR3 nucleotides: TGTGCCAGCAGCCGTCAGGGCCCCGAGACCCAGTACTTC. Its protein product is CASSRQGPETQYF. The rearrangement links TRBV14 to TRBJ2-5; perhaps TRBD1 as D (5 bases). V was clipped by 4 bases and J by 5 bases, with 11 bases between them. Per the germline V gene, CDR1 is SGHDN and CDR2 is FVKESK. There are 13 residues in the CDR3.

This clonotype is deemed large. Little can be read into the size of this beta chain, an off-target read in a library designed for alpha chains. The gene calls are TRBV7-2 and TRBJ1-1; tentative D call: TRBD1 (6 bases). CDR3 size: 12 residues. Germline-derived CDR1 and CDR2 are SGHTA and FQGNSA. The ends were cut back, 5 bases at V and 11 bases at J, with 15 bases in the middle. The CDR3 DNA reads TGTGCCAGCAGCATTCCCAGGGGTAGGGCTTTCTTT. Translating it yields CASSIPRGRAFF.

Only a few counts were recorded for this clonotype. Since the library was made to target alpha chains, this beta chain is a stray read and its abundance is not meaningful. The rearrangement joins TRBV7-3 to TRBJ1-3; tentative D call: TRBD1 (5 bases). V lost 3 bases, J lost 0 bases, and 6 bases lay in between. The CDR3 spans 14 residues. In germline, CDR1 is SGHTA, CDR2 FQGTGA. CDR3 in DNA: TGTGCCAGCAGCTTCACAGGCTCTGGAAACACCATATATTTT. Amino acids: CASSFTGSGNTIYF. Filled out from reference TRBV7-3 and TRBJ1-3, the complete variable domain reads GAGVSQTPSNKVTEKGKYVELRCDPISGHTALYWYRQSLGQGPEFLIYFQGTGAADDSGLPNDRFFAVRPEGSVSTLKIQRTERGDSAVYLCASSFTGSGNTIYFGEGSWLTVV.

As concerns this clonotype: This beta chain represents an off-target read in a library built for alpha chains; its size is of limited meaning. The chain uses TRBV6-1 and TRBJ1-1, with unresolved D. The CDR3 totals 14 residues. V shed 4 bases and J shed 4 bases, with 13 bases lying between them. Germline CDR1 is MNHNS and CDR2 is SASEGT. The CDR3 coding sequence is TGTGCCAGCAGTGTACTGGGTCGGGGCACTGAAGCTTTCTTT. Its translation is CASSVLGRGTEAFF.